This entry is about one T cell receptor beta chain. What it recognizes is unknown. Tagging with unique molecular identifiers was a feature of the TCR beta cDNA libraries. T cells, roughly 0.9 to 11 million of them, yielded some 500,000 cDNA molecules. TCRdb re-called the PCR reads through MiXCR, storing one row per CDR3 protein. This sample yields hundreds of thousands of distinct CDR3 sequences, of which about 60% are seen a single time; approximately 10% belongs to the top ten. V shed 6 bases and J 1 base; nucleotides not matched to a gene: 4. The CDR3 is 14 amino acids. Germline values: CDR1 DFQATT, CDR2 SNEGSKA (reference sequence). The data belong to a study of post-analysis software for immune sequencing data. Study-wide points: Controls showed significantly higher normalized Chao1 diversity than did multiple sclerosis patients. With F measure, samples from one preparation batch clustered together strongly. Included in a set of about five TRBV segments more frequent in patients than controls were TRBV5-6, TRBV5-1 and TRBV20-1.

This chain uses TRBV20-1 with TRBJ2-4; TRBD1 aligns across 9 bases. The sequencing sample was made of blood. The TCR comes from a girl aged 2 to 9 with multiple sclerosis. CDR3 nucleotide sequence: TGCAGTGCGTCACAGGGGGCGGCCAAAAACATTCAGTACTTC. It codes for CSASQGAAKNIQYF.